These 14 T cell receptor beta chains were sequenced from one sample in a study of T cells in tuberculosis. Clones were sequenced by immunoSEQ multiplex PCR, and TCRdb holds only the in-frame ones, with some missing. This sample yields about 34,000 clones, of which roughly 90% are seen a single time; 2% to 2.5% belongs to the top ten. The sample consisted of PBMCs. These receptors came from a donor aged 10 to 29 with latent tuberculosis or without tuberculosis infection.

The rearrangement joins TRBV28 to TRBJ2-7; 12 positions agree with TRBD2. Per germline, CDR1 MDHEN and CDR2 SYDVKM. J was trimmed by 10 bases and V by 5 bases; bases with no gene match: 12. The CDR3 sequence is 15 residues long. CDR3 protein: CASSGLLAGGRPQYF. The CDR3 DNA is TGTGCCAGCAGTGGCCTACTAGCGGGGGGCCGACCTCAGTACTTC.

The chain recombines TRBV6-6 with TRBJ2-5; D call uncertain. Per the germline V gene, CDR1 is MNHNY and CDR2 is SVGAGI (reference sequence). The CDR3 sequence is 15 residues long. V dropped 0 bases and J dropped 5 bases, with 13 bases sitting between them. The CDR3 protein is CASSYSTVASETQYF. In DNA form, the CDR3 reads TGTGCCAGCAGTTACTCCACAGTCGCCAGCGAGACCCAGTACTTC.

The chain carries TRBV28 and TRBJ2-3; D is possibly TRBD2 (5 bases). The ends were cut back, 6 bases at V and 3 bases at J, with 13 bases in the middle. The CDR3 loop spans 14 amino acids. Germline V lookup: CDR1 MDHEN, CDR2 SYDVKM. CDR3 sequence reads: CASSPLEPTDTQYF. The CDR3 DNA is TGTGCCAGCAGCCCACTAGAGCCGACAGATACGCAGTATTTT.

V and J are TRBV30 and TRBJ2-5; TRBD2 aligns across 10 bases. This CDR3 spans 14 amino acids. Germline-derived CDR1 and CDR2 are GTSNPN and SVGIG (reference sequence). V lost 5 bases, J lost 4 bases, and 7 bases stayed unmatched. CDR3 nucleotides: TGTGCCTGGGAGACAGCGGGGGGGCGAGAGACCCAGTACTTC. Protein product: CAWETAGGRETQYF.

This clone appeared a single time. The chain uses TRBV27 and TRBJ2-7, with 7 bases aligning to TRBD2. V was clipped by 6 bases and J by 2 bases; unmatched bases: 10. This CDR3 has 15 residues. The V gene's germline CDR1 is MNHEY and CDR2 SMNVEV (reference sequence). DNA of the CDR3: TGTGCCAGCAGACCATTAGGACTAGTTCCCTACGAGCAGTACTTC. Amino acid sequence: CASRPLGLVPYEQYF.

V and J are TRBV5-1 and TRBJ2-2; 7 bases fit TRBD2. This CDR3 is built from 16 residues. V lost 4 bases to trimming and J lost 7 bases; unmatched junction nucleotides: 13. In germline, CDR1 is SGHRS, CDR2 YFSETQ. The CDR3 spells CASSPERPGGDGELFF. The CDR3 DNA reads TGCGCCAGCAGCCCTGAAAGGCCGGGAGGAGACGGGGAGCTGTTTTTT.

The V gene is TRBV7-6, the J gene TRBJ1-1, with D unresolved. Germline V gene sequence: CDR1 SGHVS, CDR2 FNYEAQ. V shed 4 bases and J shed 1 base, with 13 bases lying between them. The CDR3 runs to 15 residues. The CDR3, as DNA: TGTGCCAGCAGCTACTACGGGGTGGAGAACACTGAAGCTTTCTTT. Translated: CASSYYGVENTEAFF.

The chain recombines TRBV30 with TRBJ1-1, with D possibly TRBD1 on 6 matching bases. The germline V and J ends were trimmed by 3 bases and 6 bases, with 11 bases remaining between them. The CDR3 covers 12 residues. Germline V gene data show CDR1 as GTSNPN and CDR2 as SVGIG (reference sequence). The chain's CDR3 is CAWRQGGPEAFF. The CDR3 DNA reads TGTGCCTGGAGACAGGGTGGGCCTGAAGCTTTCTTT.

The rearrangement uses TRBV7-9 and TRBJ1-1; D unresolved. Deletions cut 0 bases from V and 5 bases from J, with 13 bases between. CDR1 and CDR2 from the germline V gene are SEHNR and FQNEAQ (reference sequence). The CDR3 is 15 residues long. This CDR3 reads CASSLASRLRTEAFF. CDR3 DNA sequence: TGTGCCAGCAGCTTAGCTAGCCGGTTGAGGACTGAAGCTTTCTTT.

The gene calls are TRBV11-2 and TRBJ2-7, with 10 nucleotides matching TRBD1. CDR3 length: 16 amino acids. V lost 3 bases to trimming and J lost 2 bases; unmatched junction nucleotides: 7. Germline V gives CDR1 SGHAT, CDR2 FQNNGV. CDR3 nucleotides: TGTGCCAGCAGCTTTTCAACGGGACAGGGGCCCTACGAGCAGTACTTC. The encoded protein is CASSFSTGQGPYEQYF. Variable domain in full (rest from reference TRBV11-2 and TRBJ2-7): EAGVAQSPRYKIIEKRQSVAFWCNPISGHATLYWYQQILGQGPKLLIQFQNNGVVDDSQLPKDRFSAERLKGVDSTLKIQPAKLEDSAVYLCASSFSTGQGPYEQYFGPGTRLTVT.

The CDR3 nucleotides read TGTGCCAGCAGCTTGGGGAGGGCGGGGGAGACCCAGTACTTC. It is translated as CASSLGRAGETQYF. The chain joins TRBV11-3 to TRBJ2-5; 7 positions match TRBD2. CDR1 and CDR2 (germline): SGHNT, YENEEA. V shed 3 bases and J 5 bases; nucleotides not matched to a gene: 6. The CDR3 is made up of 14 amino acids.

The chain combines TRBV19 with TRBJ2-7; D is unclear. The germline V and J ends were trimmed by 6 bases and 0 bases, with 12 bases remaining between them. CDR3 length equals 14 residues. Looked up from germline, CDR1 is LNHDA and CDR2 is SQIVND (reference sequence). The CDR3 region has the DNA TGTGCCAGTAGCTCCCAGGCGACCTCCTACGAGCAGTACTTC. Protein: CASSSQATSYEQYF.

V gene TRBV7-2 combines with J gene TRBJ2-3; no reliable D call. The germline V and J ends were trimmed by 5 bases and 6 bases, with 9 bases remaining between them. The germline V gene encodes CDR1 SGHTA and CDR2 FQGNSA. The length of the CDR3 is 12 residues. The CDR3 sequence is CASSPGFDTQYF. CDR3 nucleotides: TGTGCCAGCAGCCCCGGTTTCGATACGCAGTATTTT. The full variable domain, in which reference TRBV7-2 and TRBJ2-3 provide the parts outside the CDR3, is GAGVSQSPSNKVTEKGKDVELRCDPISGHTALYWYRQSLGQGLEFLIYFQGNSAPDKSGLPSDRFSAERTGGSVSTLTIQRTQQEDSAVYLCASSPGFDTQYFGPGTRLTVL.

V and J are TRBV27 and TRBJ2-7, with TRBD1 matching 9 bases. The germline V gene has CDR1 MNHEY and CDR2 SMNVEV (reference sequence). The J segment lost 0 bases and the V segment lost 8 bases, leaving 8 bases of the junction unmatched. This CDR3 comprises 15 residues. The CDR3 spells CASCKGTGFSYEQYF. The CDR3 DNA is TGTGCCAGCTGTAAAGGGACAGGGTTCTCCTACGAGCAGTACTTC.